A single sample gave rise to the 31 T cell receptor beta chains below, sequenced in a study of memory CD4+ T cells and cytomegalovirus serostatus. The method was immunoSEQ multiplex PCR; TCRdb's version includes in-frame clones alone and lacks a portion of them. Of roughly 60,000 clones listed, around 80% are singletons. Single viable CD3+CD4+CD8-CD45RO+ cells were sorted as the memory CD4+ T cells. The material sequenced was memory CD4+ T cells from blood. The receptors were gathered from an adult in good health and CMV-seronegative.

In its sample, this clone was seen a few times. The chain recombines TRBV5-1 with TRBJ2-1; D is ambiguous. The V gene's germline CDR1 is SGHRS and CDR2 YFSETQ. The CDR3 totals 18 residues. V lost 0 bases and J lost 0, with 16 bases in between. In DNA form, the CDR3 reads TGCGCCAGCAGCTTGGTTCCTTCAGCACTTAACTCCTACAATGAGCAGTTCTTC. This sequence encodes CASSLVPSALNSYNEQFF.

The V and J genes are TRBV5-6 and TRBJ1-1, with D tentatively TRBD1 (6 bases). Germline CDR1 reads SGHDT; CDR2 reads YYEEEE. V was shortened by 0 bases and J by 0 bases, with 9 bases between the two germline ends. The CDR3 has 15 amino acids. CDR3 sequence reads: CASSLVGAMNTEAFF. As DNA, the CDR3 is TGTGCCAGCAGCTTGGTGGGGGCAATGAACACTGAAGCTTTCTTT.

This chain links TRBV9 with TRBJ2-1, with D uncertain. The CDR3 is 15 residues long. V shed 2 bases and J shed 1 base, with 10 bases lying between them. The germline V gene encodes CDR1 SGDLS and CDR2 YYNGEE. CDR3 DNA sequence: TGTGCCAGCAGCGTCGGCTGGTCTTCCTACAATGAGCAGTTCTTC. It translates to CASSVGWSSYNEQFF. The full variable domain, completed using reference TRBV9 and TRBJ2-1, is DSGVTQTPKHLITATGQRVTLRCSPRSGDLSVYWYQQSLDQGLQFLIQYYNGEERAKGNILERFSAQQFPDLHSELNLSSLELGDSALYFCASSVGWSSYNEQFFGPGTRLTVL.

The gene calls are TRBV5-1 and TRBJ2-3; the D call may be TRBD1 or TRBD2 (5 bases each). The CDR3 covers 15 residues. The germline CDR1 and CDR2 sequences are SGHRS and YFSETQ. The ends were cut back, 1 base at V and 3 bases at J, with 12 bases in the middle. CDR3 nucleotide sequence: TGCGCCAGCAGCTTGAGGGACGGTAGGACAGATACGCAGTATTTT. Encoded protein: CASSLRDGRTDTQYF. The complete variable domain, with remaining parts taken from reference TRBV5-1 and TRBJ2-3, reads KAGVTQTPRYLIKTRGQQVTLSCSPISGHRSVSWYQQTPGQGLQFLFEYFSETQRNKGNFPGRFSGRQFSNSRSEMNVSTLELGDSALYLCASSLRDGRTDTQYFGPGTRLTVL.

The chain is built from TRBV5-1 and TRBJ2-7; D is undetermined. The CDR3 has 15 residues. The V gene's germline CDR1 is SGHRS and CDR2 YFSETQ. V was trimmed by 0 bases and J by 0 bases, leaving 10 bases between them. The CDR3 sequence is CASSLDLADSYEQYF. The CDR3 bases are TGCGCCAGCAGCTTGGATCTGGCGGACTCCTACGAGCAGTACTTC.

This chain links TRBV29-1 with TRBJ1-1, with unresolved D. V was pared by 4 bases and J by 8 bases, with 11 bases between. This CDR3 is built from 11 residues. Germline lookup yields CDR1 SQVTM and CDR2 ANQGSEA. CDR3 amino acids: CSVVQNPEAFF. The CDR3 coding sequence is TGCAGCGTTGTACAGAACCCCGAAGCTTTCTTT.

V and J are TRBV9 and TRBJ2-1, with D uncertain. Germline loops: CDR1 SGDLS, CDR2 YYNGEE. The CDR3 consists of 15 residues. Trimming pared 2 bases from V and 2 bases from J, leaving 11 bases between. This CDR3 reads CASSVDQTTYNEQFF. The CDR3 nucleotides are TGTGCCAGCAGCGTCGACCAGACCACCTACAATGAGCAGTTCTTC.

This chain uses TRBV27 with TRBJ1-4; TRBD1 agrees at 8 bases. The V and J ends lost 5 bases and 6 bases, in that order; junction bases with no gene match: 5. The CDR3 covers 14 residues. Per germline, CDR1 MNHEY and CDR2 SMNVEV (reference sequence). CDR3 amino acids: CASSKDRVDEKLFF. As DNA, the CDR3 is TGTGCCAGCAGTAAGGACAGGGTGGATGAAAAACTGTTTTTT.

The J gene is TRBJ2-1, the V gene TRBV11-3; D gene ambiguous. The length of the CDR3 is 16 residues. In germline, CDR1 is SGHNT, CDR2 YENEEA. V lost 3 bases and J 0 bases, leaving 12 bases between the germline ends. CDR3 region: CASSFPLLSSYNEQFF. The CDR3 DNA sequence: TGTGCCAGCAGCTTCCCTTTGCTTAGCTCCTACAATGAGCAGTTCTTC. The full variable domain, rest sourced from reference TRBV11-3 and TRBJ2-1, is EAGVVQSPRYKIIEKKQPVAFWCNPISGHNTLYWYLQNLGQGPELLIRYENEEAVDDSQLPKDRFSAERLKGVDSTLKIQPAELGDSAVYLCASSFPLLSSYNEQFFGPGTRLTVL.

The CDR3 loop reads CASSPPRGISGNTIYF. For the CDR3, the DNA is TGTGCCAGCAGCCCTCCTCGGGGGATCTCTGGAAACACCATATATTTT. This rearrangement joins TRBV4-2 to TRBJ1-3; tentative D call: TRBD1 (5 bases). V lost 4 bases, J lost 0 bases, and 13 bases lay in between. The CDR3 extends over 16 amino acids. The germline CDR1 and CDR2 sequences are LGHNA and YNFKEQ.

A single count supports this clone. V gene TRBV5-8 combines with J gene TRBJ1-1; a weak D match, TRBD1 (6 bases). V was cut by 2 bases and J by 4 bases, with 15 bases left in between. The CDR3 covers 15 residues. Germline V gene sequence: CDR1 SGHTS, CDR2 YDEGEE. CDR3 nucleotides: TGTGCCAGCAGCTTCCCTCGGGGGCGCGGCACTGAAGCTTTCTTT. This encodes CASSFPRGRGTEAFF. Together with reference TRBV5-8 and TRBJ1-1, the CDR3 gives the full variable domain: EAGVTQSPTHLIKTRGQQATLRCSPISGHTSVYWYQQALGLGLQFLLWYDEGEERNRGNFPPRFSGRQFPNYSSELNVNALELEDSALYLCASSFPRGRGTEAFFGQGTRLTVV.

The J gene is TRBJ1-1, the V gene TRBV30, with a weak D call TRBD1 (6 bases). The CDR3 is 12 amino acids. Deletions cut 2 bases from V and 11 bases from J, with 15 bases between. Germline values: CDR1 GTSNPN, CDR2 SVGIG (reference sequence). The CDR3 loop reads CAWSPYRTDAFF. CDR3 DNA: TGTGCCTGGAGTCCTTATCGGACAGACGCTTTCTTT.

V usage is TRBV18 and J usage is TRBJ1-5; D ambiguous. V was pared by 3 bases and J by 3 bases, with 9 bases between. Germline CDR1 reads KGHSH; CDR2 reads LQKENI. CDR3 length equals 14 residues. The CDR3 region is CASSPDGNNQPQHF. CDR3 DNA sequence: TGTGCCAGCTCACCGGACGGAAACAATCAGCCCCAGCATTTT.

The chain uses TRBV7-3 and TRBJ2-1, with D possibly matching TRBD2 (5 bases). V was pared by 1 base and J by 1 base, with 11 bases between. There are 16 residues in the CDR3. CDR1 and CDR2 from the germline V gene are SGHTA and FQGTGA. The CDR3 coding sequence is TGTGCCAGCAGCTTAAATGGGCGGGTATCCTACAATGAGCAGTTCTTC. Translating it yields CASSLNGRVSYNEQFF.

The chain joins TRBV5-1 to TRBJ1-3; D not resolved. Germline V gene lookup returns CDR1 SGHRS and CDR2 YFSETQ. The ends were cut back, 4 bases at V and 2 bases at J, with 16 bases in the middle. This CDR3 has 16 residues. CDR3 nucleotides: TGCGCCAGCAGCCCCATTGGCCGAGGGACTGGAAACACCATATATTTT. This encodes CASSPIGRGTGNTIYF.

The chain has TRBV5-1 and TRBJ1-4, with D possibly being TRBD1 (5 bases). Germline assignment: CDR1 SGHRS and CDR2 YFSETQ. This CDR3 has 13 amino acids. V lost 7 bases to trimming and J lost 6 bases, with 13 bases between them. The CDR3 sequence is CASGSREDEKLFF. The CDR3 DNA sequence: TGCGCCAGCGGAAGCAGGGAGGATGAAAAACTGTTTTTT.

The chain links TRBV27 to TRBJ1-2, with D perhaps matching TRBD1 (5 bases). V lost 3 bases and J 7 bases, leaving 21 bases between the germline ends. The CDR3 totals 16 residues. Germline loops: CDR1 MNHEY, CDR2 SMNVEV (reference sequence). The CDR3 DNA sequence: TGTGCCAGCAGTTTGGCAGGCCCGTTGAACCAGGGTGGCTACACCTTC. This translates into CASSLAGPLNQGGYTF.

The rearrangement uses TRBV7-9 and TRBJ1-1, with 7 bases that match TRBD1. Germline CDR1 SEHNR, CDR2 FQNEAQ (reference sequence). The trim removed 7 bases at V and 0 bases at J, leaving 14 bases unmatched. The CDR3 has 17 amino acids. CDR3 nucleotide sequence: TGTGCCAGCACTCTTTTTCCGGGACAGAATATGAACACTGAAGCTTTCTTT. It is translated as CASTLFPGQNMNTEAFF.

This clone has only one observation. The V and J genes are TRBV27 and TRBJ1-2, with D unresolved. The CDR3 contains 14 residues. Germline assignment: CDR1 MNHEY and CDR2 SMNVEV (reference sequence). Between the trimmed V and J ends, which lost 4 bases and 4 bases, there was a span of 13 bases. CDR3 sequence: CASSSTVAGYGYTF. The CDR3 region has the DNA TGTGCCAGCAGTTCCACGGTAGCAGGCTATGGCTACACCTTC.

The CDR3 coding sequence is TGTGCCAGCAGTGAATCGGGACAGCAAGAGACCCAGTACTTC. It encodes CASSESGQQETQYF. The gene calls are TRBV25-1 and TRBJ2-5, with 7 bases fitting TRBD1. The length of the CDR3 is 14 residues. Germline trimming cut 1 base from V and 2 bases from J; bases unmatched to any gene: 1. Germline V gives CDR1 MGHDK, CDR2 SYGVNS.

The rearrangement links TRBV11-2 to TRBJ1-2, with TRBD1 matching over 7 bases. Germline CDR1 SGHAT, CDR2 FQNNGV. V gave up 2 bases and J gave up 8 bases; unmatched junction bases: 11. The CDR3 totals 15 residues. The DNA for the CDR3 is TGTGCCAGCAGCTTATCGCAGGGGGAGACTCGGGGCTACACCTTC. This gives the protein CASSLSQGETRGYTF.

The rearrangement uses TRBV27 and TRBJ1-2; 8 positions agree with TRBD1. The CDR3 is made up of 13 amino acids. Germline V gene lookup returns CDR1 MNHEY and CDR2 SMNVEV (reference sequence). V trimming: 6 bases; J trimming: 4 bases; junction bases outside the gene matches: 4. The CDR3 DNA is TGTGCCAGCAGCTGGACAGGGCTCTATGGCTACACCTTC. It is translated as CASSWTGLYGYTF.

The chain couples TRBV7-9 to TRBJ2-4; 12 bases are shared with TRBD1. The CDR3 totals 19 residues. Germline lookup yields CDR1 SEHNR and CDR2 FQNEAQ (reference sequence). V shed 5 bases and J 0 bases; nucleotides not matched to a gene: 11. The CDR3: CASSQPGQGAWVAKNIQYF. DNA for the CDR3: TGTGCCAGCAGCCAACCGGGACAGGGGGCATGGGTAGCCAAAAACATTCAGTACTTC. Using reference TRBV7-9 and TRBJ2-4 for the parts outside the CDR3, the full variable domain is DTGVSQNPRHKITKRGQNVTFRCDPISEHNRLYWYRQTLGQGPEFLTYFQNEAQLEKSRLLSDRFSAERPKGSFSTLEIQRTEQGDSAMYLCASSQPGQGAWVAKNIQYFGAGTRLSVL.

The V call is TRBV27, the J call TRBJ2-1; either TRBD1 or TRBD2 may supply D (5 bases each). Germline V CDR1 and CDR2: MNHEY, SMNVEV (reference sequence). The CDR3 contains 15 residues. Trimming cost V 6 bases and J 7 bases, with 19 bases left between them. The CDR3 DNA sequence: TGTGCCAGCAGCCCGAGGGGTCAATTAAGGAATGAGCAGTTCTTC. Translation gives CASSPRGQLRNEQFF.

This sequence joins TRBV15 and TRBJ2-6; D gene ambiguous. Germline CDR1 is LNHNV and CDR2 is YYDKDF (reference sequence). The V and J ends lost 0 bases and 0 bases respectively, with 12 bases between them. The CDR3 consists of 18 residues. The CDR3: CATSRDRHSRSGANVLTF. CDR3 sequence (DNA): TGTGCCACCAGCAGAGATCGGCACAGTCGCTCTGGGGCCAACGTCCTGACTTTC.

The chain couples TRBV19 to TRBJ1-4; possible D gene TRBD1, 6 bases. This CDR3 spans 14 amino acids. The ends were cut back, 6 bases at V and 8 bases at J, with 16 bases in the middle. Germline values: CDR1 LNHDA, CDR2 SQIVND (reference sequence). As DNA, the CDR3 is TGTGCCAGTAGGCATTCAGGGGATCAAGAAAAACTGTTTTTT. This codes for CASRHSGDQEKLFF.

V gene TRBV7-2 combines with J gene TRBJ1-3; no reliable D call. V lost 6 bases to trimming and J lost 0 bases, with 15 bases between them. The CDR3 consists of 16 residues. Germline loops: CDR1 SGHTA, CDR2 FQGNSA. This CDR3 is CASSPFTMPSGNTIYF. In DNA, the CDR3 is TGTGCCAGCAGTCCGTTCACCATGCCCTCTGGAAACACCATATATTTT.

The J gene is TRBJ1-1, the V gene TRBV29-1; D is possibly TRBD1 (5 bases). CDR1 and CDR2 (germline): SQVTM, ANQGSEA. CDR3 length: 13 residues. V was pared by 6 bases and J by 0 bases, with 11 bases between. CDR3 in amino acids: CSVLDSMNTEAFF. CDR3 in DNA: TGCAGCGTCTTAGACAGCATGAACACTGAAGCTTTCTTT.

As to this clone: Compared with germline, one end of the junction differs, possibly owing to a read error. The rearrangement uses TRBV5-4 and TRBJ1-6; D gene ambiguous. CDR1 is SGHNT, CDR2 YYREEE, per germline (reference sequence). This CDR3 is 14 amino acids long. The CDR3, as DNA: TGTGCCAGCAGATTGGACCGAAGTAATTCACCCCTCCACTTT. The encoded protein is CASRLDRSNSPLHF.

The chain links TRBV7-2 to TRBJ1-2, with D tentatively TRBD1 (5 bases). CDR3 size: 14 residues. Trimming took 3 bases from V and 3 from J, leaving 11 bases between them. Germline V gene lookup returns CDR1 SGHTA and CDR2 FQGNSA. CDR3 bases: TGTGCCAGCAGCTTGATGGGGCGGGACTATGGCTACACCTTC. Its protein product is CASSLMGRDYGYTF. The variable domain in full, completed from reference TRBV7-2 and TRBJ1-2, reads GAGVSQSPSNKVTEKGKDVELRCDPISGHTALYWYRQSLGQGLEFLIYFQGNSAPDKSGLPSDRFSAERTGGSVSTLTIQRTQQEDSAVYLCASSLMGRDYGYTFGSGTRLTVV.

The rearrangement uses TRBV18 and TRBJ2-1, with D possibly being TRBD1 (5 bases). CDR1 KGHSH and CDR2 LQKENI come from the germline V gene. This CDR3 contains 15 residues. The ends were cut back, 3 bases at V and 6 bases at J, with 15 bases in the middle. The chain's CDR3 is CASSPMGLGVNEQFF. The CDR3 coding sequence is TGTGCCAGCTCACCGATGGGTTTAGGGGTCAATGAGCAGTTCTTC.